Following are 7 T cell receptor beta chains from one sample sequenced in a study of blood T cell repertoires in COVID-19. Some clones are missing from TCRdb's copy, which holds only in-frame ones; the method was immunoSEQ multiplex PCR. This sample yields roughly 75,000 clones, of which around 88% are seen a single time; 0.55% to 0.75% belongs to the top ten. Sample: peripheral blood. These receptor sequences come from a man aged 55 to 70 with acute or convalescent COVID-19.

V gene TRBV5-1 combines with J gene TRBJ2-3; possible D gene TRBD2, 5 bases. V lost 5 bases and J 2 bases, leaving 12 bases between the germline ends. This CDR3 spans 14 amino acids. CDR1 and CDR2 from the germline V gene are SGHRS and YFSETQ. The CDR3, as DNA: TGCGCCAGCAGAAGCGGCGTATACACAGATACGCAGTATTTT. Residues: CASRSGVYTDTQYF.

This chain links TRBV27 with TRBJ1-6, with D uncertain. Trimming took off 7 bases at V and 8 bases at J, with 12 bases between the two ends. The CDR3 has 13 residues. From germline, CDR1 is MNHEY and CDR2 SMNVEV (reference sequence). The CDR3 nucleotides are TGTGCCAGCATGGGCCGTTGGGATTCACCCCTCCACTTT. Protein: CASMGRWDSPLHF.

The chain has TRBV24-1 and TRBJ2-5; the match to TRBD2 covers 7 bases. The germline CDR1 and CDR2 sequences are KGHDR and SFDVKD. J lost 2 bases, V lost 6 bases, and 8 bases had no gene match. The CDR3 loop spans 15 amino acids. The CDR3 bases are TGTGCCACCAGTCCCCTCGGGGAGGGACAAGAGACCCAGTACTTC. Translation: CATSPLGEGQETQYF.

The chain is built from TRBV6-1 and TRBJ2-3; no firm D call. The V gene lost 0 bases and the J gene lost 7 bases, with 8 bases spanning the gap. CDR3 length: 13 residues. The V gene's germline CDR1 is MNHNS and CDR2 SASEGT. CDR3 DNA sequence: TGTGCCAGCAGTGAAGCCGAGATCTATACGCAGTATTTT. It is translated as CASSEAEIYTQYF.

The chain employs TRBV2 and TRBJ1-2; maybe TRBD1 (5 bases). Germline V lookup: CDR1 SNHLY, CDR2 FYNNEI. The CDR3 loop spans 15 amino acids. Trimming left V 5 bases short and J 2 bases short, with 15 bases between. The CDR3 loop reads CASSPSPPGNYGYTF. CDR3 DNA sequence: TGTGCCAGCAGTCCAAGCCCCCCAGGGAACTATGGCTACACCTTC.

This chain links TRBV3-1 (or the pseudogene TRBV3-2) with TRBJ2-5; TRBD2 agrees at 7 bases. Per the germline V gene, CDR1 is LGHDT and CDR2 is YNNKEL (reference sequence). Losses at the gene ends were 2 bases for V and 5 bases for J; bases not matched to a gene: 8. The CDR3 covers 15 residues. The CDR3 protein is CASSQLLGGGETQYF. CDR3 bases: TGTGCCAGCAGCCAATTGTTGGGGGGAGGGGAGACCCAGTACTTC.

The rearrangement links TRBV9 to TRBJ1-1, with D possibly being TRBD1 (5 bases). The CDR3 runs 13 residues. Trimming left V 4 bases short and J 4 bases short, with 11 bases between. CDR1 SGDLS and CDR2 YYNGEE come from the germline V gene. CDR3 loop: CASSPGGGTEAFF. In nucleotides, the CDR3 is TGTGCCAGCAGCCCGGGGGGGGGCACTGAAGCTTTCTTT.